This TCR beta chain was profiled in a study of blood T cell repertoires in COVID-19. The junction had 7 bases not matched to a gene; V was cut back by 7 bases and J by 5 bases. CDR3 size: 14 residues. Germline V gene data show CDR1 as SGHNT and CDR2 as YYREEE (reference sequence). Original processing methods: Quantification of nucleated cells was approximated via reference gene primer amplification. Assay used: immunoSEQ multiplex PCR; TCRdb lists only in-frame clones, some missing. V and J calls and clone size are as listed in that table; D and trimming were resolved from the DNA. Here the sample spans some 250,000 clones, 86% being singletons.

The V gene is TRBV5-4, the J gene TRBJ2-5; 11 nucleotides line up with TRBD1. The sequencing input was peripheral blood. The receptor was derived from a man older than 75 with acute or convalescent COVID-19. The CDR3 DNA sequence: TGTGCCAGCGCCGGACAGGGGGCAGGGGAGACCCAGTACTTC. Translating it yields CASAGQGAGETQYF.